The TCR beta chain under discussion was sequenced for a study of tumor T cells in aggressive B-cell lymphoma. Repertoires were generated with immunoSEQ multiplex PCR, while TCRdb's copy carries only in-frame clones and drops some. The table records more than 7,500 clones, roughly 80% of them present only once. Trimming stripped 2 bases from V and 4 bases from J, with 16 bases between. This CDR3 has 17 amino acids. The germline CDR1 and CDR2 sequences are SGDLS and YYNGEE. The TCR originated in an adult with diffuse large B cell lymphoma. The chain joins TRBV9 to TRBJ1-6; possibly TRBD1 for D (6 bases). The sequencing input was tumor tissue. Here the CDR3 DNA reads TGTGCCAGCAGCGTCGACGGGACAACTGGTTATAATTCACCCCTCCACTTT. Its translation is CASSVDGTTGYNSPLHF.